This T cell receptor (beta chain) was profiled in a study of shared clonotypes between healthy human individuals (dated by TCRdb to the early 2020s). Context from the whole study: Two women and a few men aged 18 to 49 years were included in the cohort. Per donor, leukapheresis produced somewhere between about 0.9 and 9.5 billion PBMCs. The study deeply sequenced blood TCR repertoires of about 5 healthy adults to estimate repertoire size and the extent of clonotype sharing between individuals. For each donor, CD4 naive and CD4 memory were each run on three plates, CD8 naive on two plates, and CD8 memory on one plate. To increase sequencing depth and limit assay-specific biases, different laboratories used diverse techniques to prepare libraries and sequence TCR repertoires.

V is cut by 1 base and J by 2 bases, and the space between the germline ends is 5 bases. From the cysteine up to the phenylalanine, the CDR3 has a length of 13 residues. The only DNA kept is the CDR3, 39 bases in frame from the first base. The germline V gene yields KGHSH for CDR1 and LQKENI for CDR2. Using the deep immunoSEQ assay, multiplex PCR amplified TCR CDR3 regions from genomic DNA. Genomic DNA extracted from each cell subset was distributed evenly over all wells of several immunoSEQ 96-well plates, and each plate served as one replicate. For sorted subsets, around 0.2 ug of genomic DNA, equivalent to around 29,000 T cell genomes, went into each replicate PCR. The purified libraries were quantified using a Qubit 3.0 fluorometer, sized with a Bioanalyzer 2100, and then quantified again using the KAPA Library Quantification kit. Each immunoSEQ 96-well plate was sequenced on its own single-read 150-cycle Illumina NextSeq 550 flow cell. Under the source paper's analysis protocol: Because the immunoSEQ output held only junctional sequences and lacked quality scores, the filtering could not match the filtering applied to full-length reads. To assign V/J genes and CDR3, sequences were annotated using PyIR, a Python wrapper for IgBLAST v1.9, with IMGT germline references. Reads with weak V/J assignments (E-value above 1e-6), missing CDR3, stop codons, out-of-frame junctions, or ambiguous translated residues were removed. A V3J clonotype was defined by an identical inferred V gene, J gene, and CDR3 amino acid sequence. Percentage overlap between repertoires was calculated by dividing the number of shared unique clonotypes by the size of the smaller repertoire. Repertoire richness was assessed with RTK rarefaction, the Chao1 estimator, and Recon v2.1 estimates of unobserved clonotypes. OLGA was used to compute generation probabilities for all TCRbeta clonotypes that the gDNA method yielded from a handful of donors. The table was pulled from immuneACCESS by TCRdb, which kept in-frame rearrangements only. Such tables lose some clones; where checked, under half of the loss comes from unresolved V genes, and the rest has no known cause. V and J calls and clone size follow that table, whereas D and trimming were derived from the DNA. The sample table lists roughly 2.5 million clones, roughly nine tenths of them with a count of one. The ten biggest clones cover around 0.15% of the sample.

In regard to this clone: Its cognate antigen has yet to be identified. No base quality values were provided; no much bigger clone lies one nucleotide off. This sample includes further DNA sequences coding for the same CDR3.

General conclusions and limits of the study: Sampling was limited to blood, and TCR repertoires in tissue likely differ from TCR repertoires in blood. Because the study included a small number of donors, the genetic and exposure-history diversity represented was limited. Naive subsets generally had larger estimated clonotype richness than memory subsets. Rarefaction of sorted-subset datasets indicated incomplete sequencing despite the large sequencing depth. Based on pairwise subsampling, the degree of clonotype sharing among donors was expected to be affected by sequencing depth. Roughly 5.2% of naive CD4, around 3.5% of naive CD8, about 2.5% of memory CD4, and more than 0.35% of memory CD8 clonotypes were shared across a few donors. Clonotypes shared by all four sorted-subset donors showed higher generation probabilities than non-shared clonotypes.

The donors were healthy, HIV-negative adults with no recently reported acute infections or vaccinations. Every donor was a Caucasian adult residing in Nashville, Tennessee, USA. Magnetic negative selection was used to enrich CD4+ T cells, after which naive cells were positively selected on CD45RA and the negative fraction became the memory subset. Blood was obtained by leukapheresis, after which PBMCs were separated by Ficoll-Histopaque density gradient centrifugation and cryopreserved in liquid nitrogen vapor phase. Analytical flow cytometry was used to check the purity and quantity of each magnetically sorted T cell population. Each sorted fraction had its genomic DNA isolated and then quantified by UV absorbance on a Nanodrop 2000c.

This chain joins TRBV18 to TRBJ1-1; TRBD1 is possibly the D segment (5 matching bases). The sequencing sample was made of naive CD4+ T cells sorted from blood. The intended sense of this specimen's cell subset or site label: CD45RA+ positively selected. This clonotype was obtained from a man younger than 35 in good health. The CDR3 protein is CASSPRTNTEAFF. In nucleotides, the sequence is TGTGCCAGCTCACCACGGACAAACACTGAAGCTTTCTTT.